The clone carrying this T cell receptor beta chain was seen ten or more times. This sample is part of a study of T cells in Graves' hyperthyroidism and ophthalmopathy. CDR3 length: 16 residues. Germline V CDR1 and CDR2: SGHRS, YFSETQ. Trimming removed 4 bases from V and 8 bases from J, with 24 bases in between. TCR beta CDR3 region amplification was performed from RNA transcripts. An initial round of RT-PCR targeting the TCR CDR3 relied on the HTBI primer set. MiXCR, applied by TCRdb to the multiplex PCR reads, yields one record per CDR3 protein. The sample yields a few hundred thousand distinct CDR3 sequences, under 25% seen once.

This receptor was taken from a man between 18 and 35 years old with Graves' hyperthyroidism. The sample consisted of blood. The chain couples TRBV5-1 to TRBJ1-2, with a tentative D call TRBD1 (6 bases). The CDR3 spells CASSLITGFKGHGYTF. The CDR3 region has the DNA TGCGCCAGCAGCCTGATCACAGGGTTTAAGGGCCACGGCTACACCTTC. The full variable domain, in which reference TRBV5-1 and TRBJ1-2 provide the parts outside the CDR3, is KAGVTQTPRYLIKTRGQQVTLSCSPISGHRSVSWYQQTPGQGLQFLFEYFSETQRNKGNFPGRFSGRQFSNSRSEMNVSTLELGDSALYLCASSLITGFKGHGYTFGSGTRLTVV.